This T cell receptor beta chain is drawn from a study of PD-1 blockade in classical Hodgkin lymphoma. The patients all showed relapse after autologous stem cell transplantation, while their brentuximab vedotin exposure varied. Complete response, partial response or progressive disease constituted the best responses recorded. Study-wide results and limits: The repertoire differences lack a defined cause, possibly disease activity or prior therapy. Lower baseline TCR diversity marked trial partial responders and progressors. Relative to healthy donors, newly diagnosed patients reportedly had lower baseline TCR diversity, which was reported as lower still in relapsed/refractory patients.

Details on this clone: Antigen specificity is unknown. Other nucleotide sequences from this sample produce the same CDR3.

Sequenced by immunoSEQ multiplex PCR; TCRdb stores in-frame clones only, minus some. Of about 19,000 clones listed, about four fifths are singletons. Looked up from germline, CDR1 is LNHDA and CDR2 is SQIVND (reference sequence). V was clipped by 6 bases and J by 8 bases; unmatched bases: 5. The CDR3 runs 12 residues. The specimen comprised peripheral blood mononuclear cells (PBMCs), sampled at baseline. This TCR derives from a human donor with classical Hodgkin lymphoma. This sequence joins TRBV19 and TRBJ1-1; 8 bases match TRBD1. CDR3 amino acids: CASRDRATEAFF. CDR3 DNA: TGTGCCAGTAGGGACAGGGCCACCGAAGCTTTCTTT.